This passage covers 21 T cell receptor beta chains from one sample sequenced in a study of read filtering for tumor transcriptome and immune sequencing (TCRdb year 2020). The listed sequencing device is Illumina HiSeq 4000. TCR libraries were built from 400 ng RNA with the Immunoverse kit, using molecular barcoded adaptors covering alpha/delta and beta/gamma chains. Starting from the raw public reads, TCRdb applied fastp trimming at Q25, assembled clones with MiXCR and retained in-frame beta chains. Rows with one shared CDR3 protein collapse into an entry with the most common genes and DNA. Present in this sample are 93,000 or so distinct CDR3 sequences, roughly 21% of which were seen just once. The top ten clones comprise about an eighth of the sample. Sample: a population of CD138-negative cells sorted from bone marrow. The intended sense of this specimen's cell subset or site label: bone marrow mononuclear cells depleted of CD138+ plasma/myeloma cells by negative magnetic selection. Receptors originate from a donor aged 40 or older with multiple myeloma.

This clonotype showed up many times. The rearrangement joins TRBV5-1 to TRBJ2-3; D gene ambiguous. CDR3 length: 14 residues. Germline V gene sequence: CDR1 SGHRS, CDR2 YFSETQ. The V gene lost 1 base and the J gene lost 2 bases, with 8 bases spanning the gap. The CDR3 region is CASSLRSVTDTQYF. As DNA, the CDR3 is TGCGCCAGCAGCTTGAGAAGCGTCACAGATACGCAGTATTTT.

This clonotype was seen a few times. The V call is TRBV7-8, the J call TRBJ2-5; maybe TRBD2 (6 bases). V lost 2 bases and J 5 bases, leaving 6 bases between the germline ends. The CDR3 is made up of 12 amino acids. Germline-derived CDR1 and CDR2 are SGHVS and FQNEAQ. CDR3 in amino acids: CASSLLAETQYF. CDR3 bases: TGTGCCAGCAGCTTACTAGCGGAGACCCAGTACTTC.

This clonotype appeared many times. The CDR3 protein is CASSRTGPNQPQHF. CDR3 bases: TGCGCCAGCAGTCGGACAGGGCCAAATCAGCCCCAGCATTTT. V is TRBV5-1 and J is TRBJ1-5, with 8 bases aligning to TRBD1. After removal of 5 bases from V and 4 bases from J, the junction contained 5 bases not matched to a gene. This CDR3 region has 14 residues. The germline V gene encodes CDR1 SGHRS and CDR2 YFSETQ.

This clonotype was counted only a few times. The chain carries TRBV3-1 and TRBJ2-2; 7 bases align to TRBD2. This CDR3 spans 14 amino acids. Germline CDR1 is LGHDT and CDR2 is YNNKEL (reference sequence). Trimming cost V 5 bases and J 7 bases; bases outside gene matches: 7. The CDR3 is CASSSLATHGELFF. The CDR3 coding sequence is TGTGCCAGCAGCTCACTAGCGACACACGGGGAGCTGTTTTTT.

In the case of this clonotype: A much more abundant neighbour one base away suggests this may be a read error. V and J are TRBV12-3 or TRBV12-4 and TRBJ1-4; D possibly corresponds to TRBD1 (6 bases). The CDR3 totals 13 residues. V gave up 10 bases and J gave up 9 bases, with 18 bases separating them. The CDR3 is CATSRGPVKKLFF. In DNA, the CDR3 is TGTGCCACCTCCAGGGGTCCGGTTAAAAAACTGTTTTTT.

The chain uses TRBV11-2 and TRBJ2-2, with 8 bases that match TRBD2. CDR1 is SGHAT and CDR2 is FQNNGV in the germline V gene. V shed 5 bases, J shed 4 bases, and the junction held 6 bases outside the gene matches. The CDR3 length is 15 residues. The CDR3 DNA follows: TGTGCCAGCAGCGTGAGCGGGGGAGGCACCGGGGAGCTGTTTTTT. Its protein product is CASSVSGGGTGELFF.

This clonotype was detected many times. This sequence joins TRBV3-1 and TRBJ1-1; TRBD1 matches at 8 bases. The CDR3 sequence is 14 residues long. The V and J ends lost 4 bases and 5 bases, in that order; junction bases with no gene match: 6. Per germline, CDR1 LGHDT and CDR2 YNNKEL (reference sequence). The CDR3 protein is CASSLQGARTEAFF. CDR3 DNA sequence: TGTGCCAGCAGCCTCCAGGGGGCTAGGACTGAAGCTTTCTTT.

This clonotype was counted between two and nine times. The rearrangement links TRBV6-5 to TRBJ1-3; D not certain. CDR1 and CDR2 (germline): MNHEY, SVGAGI. The V end was cut by 5 bases, the J end by 0 bases, with 14 bases between. The CDR3 is 16 residues long. The CDR3 region is CASSTTLGSSGNTIYF. CDR3 DNA sequence: TGTGCCAGCAGTACGACACTAGGGTCCTCTGGAAACACCATATATTTT.

As regards this clonotype: A clone one base away is much larger, so this may be a read error. The genes are TRBV24-1 and TRBJ2-3, with unresolved D. Germline CDR1 reads KGHDR; CDR2 reads SFDVKD. This CDR3 contains 11 residues. V dropped 12 bases and J dropped 1 base, with 7 bases sitting between them. The CDR3 loop is CAAGGTDTQYF. The CDR3 DNA sequence: TGTGCCGCCGGAGGCACAGATACGCAGTATTTT.

This clonotype appeared many times. This chain connects TRBV5-1 to TRBJ1-2, with TRBD1 matching 8 bases. V dropped 4 bases and J dropped 4; count of bases not matched to a gene: 6. CDR1 is SGHRS, CDR2 YFSETQ, per germline. The CDR3 consists of 14 residues. The CDR3 nucleotides are TGCGCCAGCAGCGCGGGACAGGAGATCTATGGCTACACCTTC. Residues: CASSAGQEIYGYTF.

This clonotype has a count of ten or more. The chain carries TRBV10-2 and TRBJ1-6; TRBD1 matches at 7 bases. V shed 8 bases and J 7 bases; nucleotides not matched to a gene: 5. The CDR3 covers 13 residues. Germline assignment: CDR1 WSHSY and CDR2 SAAADI. This CDR3 reads CASSTQGNSPLHF. The DNA of the CDR3 is TGCGCCAGCTCAACACAGGGGAATTCACCCCTCCACTTT.

This clonotype was seen once. The V gene is TRBV11-2, the J gene TRBJ2-1; TRBD1 might be the D (6 bases). V lost 5 bases and J lost 9, with 14 bases in between. This CDR3 comprises 13 residues. The germline gives CDR1 SGHAT, CDR2 FQNNGV. DNA of the CDR3: TGTGCCAGCAGCCGGCACAGGGCCACTGAGCAGTTCTTC. Amino acids: CASSRHRATEQFF.

With respect to this clonotype: Given a much more abundant clone one base away, this may be a read error. The rearrangement joins TRBV3-1 to TRBJ2-7; 8 bases line up with TRBD1. J was trimmed by 3 bases and V by 1 base; bases with no gene match: 2. The germline CDR1 and CDR2 sequences are LGHDT and YNNKEL (reference sequence). The CDR3 covers 14 residues. As DNA, the CDR3 is TGTGCCAGCAGCCAAGCCGGGACAGGCTACGAGCAGTACTTC. Translation gives CASSQAGTGYEQYF.

Details on this clonotype: A read error may explain this, as a much larger clone is one base away. The chain has TRBV28 and TRBJ2-5; TRBD2 is a possible D gene (6 bases). Germline CDR1 MDHEN, CDR2 SYDVKM. The CDR3 runs 16 residues. The V end was cut by 6 bases, the J end by 9 bases, with 26 bases between. CDR3: CASSSYLATSGVSQYF. In DNA, the CDR3 is TGTGCCAGCAGCTCCTACCTAGCGACGAGTGGGGTGTCCCAGTACTTC.

This clonotype was seen many times. The chain has TRBV12-3 or TRBV12-4 and TRBJ1-5; D not certain. The length of the CDR3 is 14 residues. The V gene lost 5 bases and the J gene lost 6 bases, with 14 bases spanning the gap. The CDR3 coding sequence is TGTGCCAGCAGTCCACGACCGGAGGGTCAGCCCCAGCATTTT. It specifies CASSPRPEGQPQHF.

In its sample, this clonotype was seen many times. The rearrangement joins TRBV28 to TRBJ2-5; TRBD2 agrees at 7 bases. The J segment lost 3 bases and the V segment lost 5 bases, leaving 6 bases of the junction unmatched. The germline gives CDR1 MDHEN, CDR2 SYDVKM. The CDR3 consists of 14 residues. CDR3 protein: CASSPRGGKETQYF. CDR3 DNA: TGTGCCAGCAGTCCCCGGGGAGGGAAAGAGACCCAGTACTTC.

With respect to this clonotype: A much larger clonotype is one base distant, so this may be a read error. In this CDR3 the conserved last residue, phenylalanine or tryptophan, is missing, so a read error is likely. In DNA form, the CDR3 reads TGTGCCAGCAGGTCTCCCACAGATACGCAGTATTTA. Translation gives CASRSPTDTQYL. This chain links TRBV10-2 with TRBJ2-3; D unresolved. CDR3 length equals 12 residues. From germline, CDR1 is WSHSY and CDR2 SAAADI.

This clonotype was seen at least ten times. V usage is TRBV7-3 and J usage is TRBJ2-1; perhaps TRBD2 as D (5 bases). Germline loops: CDR1 SGHTA, CDR2 FQGTGA. There are 13 residues in the CDR3. V dropped 3 bases and J dropped 4 bases, with 7 bases sitting between them. DNA for the CDR3: TGTGCCAGCAGCTTGGGAGCTTACAATGAGCAGTTCTTC. Protein product: CASSLGAYNEQFF. Full variable domain (remainder filled in from reference TRBV7-3 and TRBJ2-1): GAGVSQTPSNKVTEKGKYVELRCDPISGHTALYWYRQSLGQGPEFLIYFQGTGAADDSGLPNDRFFAVRPEGSVSTLKIQRTERGDSAVYLCASSLGAYNEQFFGPGTRLTVL.

Ten or more counts support this clonotype. This sequence joins TRBV6-9 and TRBJ2-3; 12 bases are shared with TRBD2. Germline V gives CDR1 MNHGY, CDR2 SVAAGI. Unmatched junction bases numbered 14, after V lost 6 bases and J lost 4 bases. There are 18 residues in the CDR3. The CDR3, as DNA: TGTGCCAGCAGCCGCCTCCAACTAGCGGGGGGCACCGCAGATACGCAGTATTTT. Translating gives CASSRLQLAGGTADTQYF.

Concerning this clonotype itself: Since a much larger clone is just one base distant, this may be a read error. The CDR3 sequence: CSAATSFGTQYF. The CDR3 DNA follows: TGCAGTGCTGCCACTAGCTTCGGGACCCAGTACTTC. The chain employs TRBV20-1 and TRBJ2-5; a possible D gene is TRBD2 (6 bases). The CDR3 has 12 residues. The germline gives CDR1 DFQATT, CDR2 SNEGSKA (reference sequence). V was trimmed by 5 bases and J by 7 bases, leaving 14 bases between them.

This clonotype was detected ten times or more. This sequence joins TRBV7-9 and TRBJ2-7; 7 positions agree with TRBD1. J was trimmed by 2 bases and V by 0 bases; bases with no gene match: 4. The CDR3 is made up of 15 amino acids. CDR1 and CDR2 (germline): SEHNR, FQNEAQ (reference sequence). The CDR3 is CASSLAGDSPYEQYF. The CDR3 DNA follows: TGTGCCAGCAGCTTAGCCGGGGACAGCCCCTACGAGCAGTACTTC. Supplemented by reference TRBV7-9 and TRBJ2-7, the full variable domain reads DTGVSQNPRHKITKRGQNVTFRCDPISEHNRLYWYRQTLGQGPEFLTYFQNEAQLEKSRLLSDRFSAERPKGSFSTLEIQRTEQGDSAMYLCASSLAGDSPYEQYFGPGTRLTVT.